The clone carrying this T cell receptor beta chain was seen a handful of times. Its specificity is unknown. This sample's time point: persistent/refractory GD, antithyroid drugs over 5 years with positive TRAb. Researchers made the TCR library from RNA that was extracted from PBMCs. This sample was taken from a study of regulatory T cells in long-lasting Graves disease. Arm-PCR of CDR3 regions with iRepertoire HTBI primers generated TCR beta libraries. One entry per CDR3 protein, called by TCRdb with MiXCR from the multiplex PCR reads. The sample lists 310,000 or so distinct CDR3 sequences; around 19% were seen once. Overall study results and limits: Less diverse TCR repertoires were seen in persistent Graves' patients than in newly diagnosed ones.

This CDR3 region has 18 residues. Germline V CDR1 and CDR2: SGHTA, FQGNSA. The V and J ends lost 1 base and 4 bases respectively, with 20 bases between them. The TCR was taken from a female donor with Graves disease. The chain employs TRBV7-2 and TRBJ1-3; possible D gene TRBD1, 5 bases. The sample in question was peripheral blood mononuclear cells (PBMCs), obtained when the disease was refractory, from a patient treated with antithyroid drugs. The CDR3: CASSLGVGGSRLGNTIYF. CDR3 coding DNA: TGTGCCAGCAGCTTAGGGGTGGGGGGAAGTCGGTTGGGAAACACCATATATTTT.